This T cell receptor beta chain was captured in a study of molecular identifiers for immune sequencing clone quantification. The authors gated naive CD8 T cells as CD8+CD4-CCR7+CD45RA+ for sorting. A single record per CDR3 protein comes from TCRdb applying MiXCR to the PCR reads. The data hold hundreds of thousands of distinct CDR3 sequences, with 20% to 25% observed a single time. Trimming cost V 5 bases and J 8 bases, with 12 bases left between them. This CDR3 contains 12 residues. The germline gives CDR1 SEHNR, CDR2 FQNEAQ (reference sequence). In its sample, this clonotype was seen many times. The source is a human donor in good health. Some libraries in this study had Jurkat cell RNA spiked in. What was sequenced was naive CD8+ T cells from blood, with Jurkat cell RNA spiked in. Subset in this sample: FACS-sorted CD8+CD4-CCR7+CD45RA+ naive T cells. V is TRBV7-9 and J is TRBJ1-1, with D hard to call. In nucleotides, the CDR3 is TGTGCCAGCAGCATAGGGCTGACCGAAGCTTTCTTT. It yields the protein CASSIGLTEAFF.